This T cell receptor beta chain appears in the sequencing data of a study of T cell changes during pregnancy in multiple sclerosis. Libraries were prepared by immunoSEQ multiplex PCR; TCRdb keeps only in-frame clonotypes and omits some of them. The sample yields tens of thousands of clones, approximately 92% seen once. Looked up from germline, CDR1 is SGHRS and CDR2 is YFSETQ. This CDR3 is 11 amino acids long. The V and J ends lost 4 bases and 5 bases respectively, with 5 bases between them. The chain uses TRBV5-1 and TRBJ2-3; D not resolved. The sequencing here drew on peripheral blood, taken before pregnancy. This TCR was sampled from a female donor with multiple sclerosis, enrolled in a pregnancy study. The CDR3 nucleotides read TGCGCCAGCAGCGAGGAAGATACGCAGTATTTT. This codes for CASSEEDTQYF. The full variable domain, rest sourced from reference TRBV5-1 and TRBJ2-3, is KAGVTQTPRYLIKTRGQQVTLSCSPISGHRSVSWYQQTPGQGLQFLFEYFSETQRNKGNFPGRFSGRQFSNSRSEMNVSTLELGDSALYLCASSEEDTQYFGPGTRLTVL.